These T cell receptor beta chains were read from a single sample in a study of post-analysis software for immune sequencing data. TCRdb fed the PCR reads into MiXCR, producing one record per CDR3 protein. The sample consists of fewer than 850,000 distinct CDR3 sequences, around 46% of them appearing once. The specimen was blood. The source is a girl under 18 with multiple sclerosis. The CDR3 runs from the conserved cysteine through the conserved F or W. A D gene is named only where the DNA matches it firmly. Not all rows give a size; the values are once, few, many and, for expanded clones, a class.

CDR3: CASSQLAGRDTQYF
DNA: TGCGCCAGCAGCCAGCTAGCGGGGAGAGATACGCAGTATTTT
J: TRBJ2-3
V: TRBV4-3
size: .
D: TRBD2

CDR3: CASSPLGIDSNEQFF
DNA: TGTGCCAGTAGCCCCCTCGGAATAGACAGCAATGAGCAGTTCTTC
J: TRBJ2-1
V: TRBV19
size: .
D: .

CDR3: CASSLDWDAGANVLTF
DNA: TGTGCCAGCAGCTTAGACTGGGATGCTGGGGCCAACGTCCTGACTTTC
J: TRBJ2-6
V: TRBV7-8
size: .
D: .

CDR3: CASSASAGGEYSPLHF
DNA: TGTGCCAGCAGCGCCTCGGCAGGGGGCGAATATTCACCCCTCCACTTT
J: TRBJ1-6
V: TRBV7-9
size: .
D: TRBD1

CDR3: CATSEATSGGEDTQYF
DNA: TGTGCCACCAGTGAGGCTACTAGCGGAGGGGAAGATACGCAGTATTTT
J: TRBJ2-3
V: TRBV24-1
size: .
D: TRBD2

CDR3: CSAPPLPRNYGYTF
DNA: TGCAGTGCACCACCCCTTCCCAGGAACTATGGCTACACCTTC
J: TRBJ1-2
V: TRBV20-1
size: .
D: .

CDR3: CSARRDGEQFF
DNA: TGCAGTGCTCGAAGGGACGGCGAGCAGTTCTTC
J: TRBJ2-1
V: TRBV20-1
size: .
D: .

CDR3: CASSLLPDQGYEQYF
DNA: TGTGCCAGCAGCTTACTGCCGGACCAGGGATACGAGCAGTACTTC
J: TRBJ2-7
V: TRBV7-2
size: .
D: .

CDR3: CSAIAGGLDTQYF
DNA: TGCAGTGCCATAGCGGGAGGGTTAGATACGCAGTATTTT
J: TRBJ2-3
V: TRBV20-1
size: .
D: TRBD2

CDR3: CSARGQGTDTQYF
DNA: TGCAGTGCTAGAGGGCAGGGCACAGATACGCAGTATTTT
J: TRBJ2-3
V: TRBV20-1
size: few
D: .

CDR3: CASSPLRQPQHF
DNA: TGTGCCAGCAGCCCACTGAGGCAGCCCCAGCATTTT
J: TRBJ1-5
V: TRBV12-3/TRBV12-4
size: .
D: .

CDR3: CASSERANEQYF
DNA: TGTGCCAGCAGTGAGAGGGCCAACGAGCAGTACTTC
J: TRBJ2-7
V: TRBV28
size: few
D: .

CDR3: CSAHGGPNYGYTF
DNA: TGCAGCGCCCATGGGGGACCTAACTATGGCTACACCTTC
J: TRBJ1-2
V: TRBV29-1
size: .
D: .

CDR3: CASSLPPSLQYF
DNA: TGTGCCAGCAGCTTACCCCCTTCTCTGCAGTACTTC
J: TRBJ2-4
V: TRBV7-2
size: few
D: .

CDR3: CASRKTGGGTNEKLFF
DNA: TGTGCCAGCAGGAAAACCGGGGGGGGAACTAATGAAAAACTGTTTTTT
J: TRBJ1-4
V: TRBV5-5
size: .
D: .

CDR3: CSARTGSRDTQYF
DNA: TGCAGTGCCCGGACGGGGTCCAGAGATACGCAGTATTTT
J: TRBJ2-3
V: TRBV20-1
size: .
D: .

CDR3: CATSGPGQGYGYTF
DNA: TGTGCCACCAGTGGTCCGGGACAGGGGTATGGCTACACCTTC
J: TRBJ1-2
V: TRBV24-1
size: few
D: TRBD1

CDR3: CASSFRGTNTEAFF
DNA: TGTGCCAGCAGTTTTCGGGGTACAAACACTGAAGCTTTCTTT
J: TRBJ1-1
V: TRBV12-3/TRBV12-4
size: .
D: .

CDR3: CASRRQAEYYEQYF
DNA: TGCGCCAGCAGAAGGCAGGCGGAGTACTACGAGCAGTACTTC
J: TRBJ2-7
V: TRBV5-1
size: .
D: .

CDR3: CASSPQTGETDTQYF
DNA: TGCGCCAGCAGCCCTCAGACAGGGGAAACAGATACGCAGTATTTT
J: TRBJ2-3
V: TRBV5-1
size: .
D: TRBD1

CDR3: CASSVQGKRDTQYF
DNA: TGCGCCAGCAGTGTTCAGGGGAAAAGAGATACGCAGTATTTT
J: TRBJ2-3
V: TRBV10-2
size: .
D: .

CDR3: CSARPTGQGENSPLHF
DNA: TGCAGTGCTCGGCCAACAGGGCAGGGCGAGAATTCACCCCTCCACTTT
J: TRBJ1-6
V: TRBV20-1
size: .
D: .

CDR3: CASTDPDRAYNEQFF
DNA: TGTGCCAGCACCGACCCCGACAGAGCGTACAATGAGCAGTTCTTC
J: TRBJ2-1
V: TRBV7-9
size: .
D: .

CDR3: CASRPGTGAVYEQYF
DNA: TGTGCCAGCAGACCCGGGACAGGGGCGGTATACGAGCAGTACTTC
J: TRBJ2-7
V: TRBV7-9
size: few
D: TRBD1

CDR3: CASSLGGGIGAYEQYF
DNA: TGCGCCAGCAGCTTGGGAGGCGGGATCGGCGCCTACGAGCAGTACTTC
J: TRBJ2-7
V: TRBV5-1
size: few
D: .

CDR3: CASGSDSYGYTF
DNA: TGTGCCAGCGGCTCAGACAGTTATGGCTACACCTTC
J: TRBJ1-2
V: TRBV6-1
size: .
D: .

CDR3: CSVALGRDRPYEQYF
DNA: TGCAGCGTTGCGCTTGGGCGGGACAGGCCCTACGAGCAGTACTTC
J: TRBJ2-7
V: TRBV29-1
size: few
D: TRBD1

CDR3: CASSLAVETSSGTDTQYF
DNA: TGCGCCAGCAGCTTGGCGGTGGAGACATCTTCCGGCACAGATACGCAGTATTTT
J: TRBJ2-3
V: TRBV5-1
size: few
D: .

CDR3: CASSSGQGLGSRPNEQYF
DNA: TGTGCCAGCAGTTCGGGACAGGGGCTGGGATCTAGGCCTAACGAGCAGTACTTC
J: TRBJ2-7
V: TRBV12-3/TRBV12-4
size: few
D: TRBD1

CDR3: CASSTGQGADEQFF
DNA: TGTGCCAGCAGCACCGGACAAGGGGCCGATGAGCAGTTCTTC
J: TRBJ2-1
V: TRBV7-3
size: .
D: .

CDR3: CSVEVPSGRVGDTQYF
DNA: TGCAGCGTTGAAGTCCCTAGCGGGAGGGTTGGAGATACGCAGTATTTT
J: TRBJ2-3
V: TRBV29-1
size: .
D: TRBD2

CDR3: CASSPKGGMNTEAFF
DNA: TGTGCCAGTAGTCCCAAAGGGGGAATGAACACTGAAGCTTTCTTT
J: TRBJ1-1
V: TRBV19
size: .
D: .

CDR3: CSVETGGSSTDTQYF
DNA: TGCAGCGTTGAAACAGGGGGCTCGAGCACAGATACGCAGTATTTT
J: TRBJ2-3
V: TRBV29-1
size: few
D: TRBD1

CDR3: CASSLAGTLKNIQYF
DNA: TGTGCCAGCAGCTTGGCGGGGACACTCAAAAACATTCAGTACTTC
J: TRBJ2-4
V: TRBV5-6
size: .
D: .

CDR3: CASSRRPNEQFF
DNA: TGTGCCAGCTCACGGAGGCCCAATGAGCAGTTCTTC
J: TRBJ2-1
V: TRBV18
size: .
D: .

CDR3: CSAKSASTYEQYF
DNA: TGCAGTGCTAAATCGGCTAGTACCTACGAGCAGTACTTC
J: TRBJ2-7
V: TRBV20-1
size: few
D: .

CDR3: CVSLGSGRTHEQYF
DNA: TGTGTCAGCTTGGGTAGCGGGAGAACCCACGAGCAGTACTTC
J: TRBJ2-7
V: TRBV12-3/TRBV12-4
size: .
D: TRBD2

CDR3: CSVGTGYNQPQHF
DNA: TGCAGCGTAGGGACAGGCTACAATCAGCCCCAGCATTTT
J: TRBJ1-5
V: TRBV29-1
size: .
D: TRBD1

CDR3: CASSLGVGLSYGYTF
DNA: TGTGCCAGCAGCTTAGGCGTGGGTCTCAGCTATGGCTACACCTTC
J: TRBJ1-2
V: TRBV13
size: few
D: .

CDR3: CATGTGADGETQYF
DNA: TGTGCAACCGGGACCGGGGCCGACGGAGAGACCCAGTACTTC
J: TRBJ2-5
V: TRBV10-3
size: few
D: .

CDR3: CAISESGRETYNEQFF
DNA: TGTGCCATCAGTGAGTCGGGGAGGGAGACCTACAATGAGCAGTTCTTC
J: TRBJ2-1
V: TRBV10-3
size: .
D: TRBD2

CDR3: CASSRGSGHQPQHF
DNA: TGTGCCAGCAGCCGAGGGTCGGGACATCAGCCCCAGCATTTT
J: TRBJ1-5
V: TRBV7-9
size: .
D: .

CDR3: CASRTGGSVDEQYF
DNA: TGTGCCAGCAGGACAGGGGGGAGTGTCGACGAGCAGTACTTC
J: TRBJ2-7
V: TRBV6-6
size: once
D: TRBD1

CDR3: CASSAGPFSVSSYEQYF
DNA: TGCGCCAGCAGCGCTGGCCCATTTAGCGTTTCATCCTACGAGCAGTACTTC
J: TRBJ2-7
V: TRBV7-6
size: .
D: .

CDR3: CATSASGTSGRGRGETQYF
DNA: TGTGCCACCAGTGCATCCGGGACTAGCGGGAGGGGCCGAGGAGAGACCCAGTACTTC
J: TRBJ2-5
V: TRBV24-1
size: many
D: TRBD2

CDR3: CASSLPPGLAPNGQFF
DNA: TGTGCCAGCAGTTTGCCACCGGGACTAGCGCCGAATGGGCAGTTCTTC
J: TRBJ2-1
V: TRBV12-3/TRBV12-4
size: .
D: TRBD2

CDR3: CASSQEGGLLNEQYF
DNA: TGCGCCAGCAGCCAAGAGGGGGGACTCCTCAACGAGCAGTACTTC
J: TRBJ2-7
V: TRBV4-1
size: .
D: .

CDR3: CATSHKSPGASYEQYF
DNA: TGTGCCACCAGCCATAAATCCCCAGGGGCGAGCTACGAGCAGTACTTC
J: TRBJ2-7
V: TRBV15
size: .
D: .

CDR3: CASSQEGGREQYF
DNA: TGTGCCAGCAGCCAAGAGGGAGGACGCGAGCAGTACTTC
J: TRBJ2-7
V: TRBV4-2
size: few
D: .

CDR3: CASSSEGEETQYF
DNA: TGTGCCAGCAGCTCCGAGGGTGAAGAGACCCAGTACTTC
J: TRBJ2-5
V: TRBV5-6
size: .
D: .

CDR3: CASSPTSGSWHEQFF
DNA: TGTGCCAGCAGCCCCACTAGCGGGAGTTGGCATGAGCAGTTCTTC
J: TRBJ2-1
V: TRBV7-9
size: .
D: TRBD2

CDR3: CASGLGQGAQNEQFF
DNA: TGTGCTAGTGGTTTGGGACAGGGGGCTCAAAATGAGCAGTTCTTC
J: TRBJ2-1
V: TRBV12-5
size: .
D: TRBD1

CDR3: CASSEDSQGSNQPRHF
DNA: TGTGCCAGCAGCGAGGACAGTCAAGGGAGCAATCAGCCCCGGCATTTT
J: TRBJ1-5
V: TRBV21-1
size: .
D: .

CDR3: CASSPQGYRVREQYF
DNA: TGTGCCAGCAGCCCACAGGGGTATCGGGTAAGAGAGCAGTACTTC
J: TRBJ2-5
V: TRBV9
size: .
D: TRBD1

CDR3: CSASVDLSSSYEQYF
DNA: TGCAGTGCTAGTGTGGACTTGTCAAGCTCCTACGAGCAGTACTTC
J: TRBJ2-7
V: TRBV20-1
size: .
D: .

CDR3: CASRDRTSRVTGELFF
DNA: TGTGCCAGCAGAGACCGGACTAGCAGGGTCACCGGGGAGCTGTTTTTT
J: TRBJ2-2
V: TRBV6-6
size: .
D: TRBD2

CDR3: CASSQGVVAEQFF
DNA: TGTGCCAGCAGCCAGGGGGTGGTCGCGGAGCAGTTCTTC
J: TRBJ2-1
V: TRBV14
size: .
D: .

CDR3: CASSQLSGLNVGYTF
DNA: TGTGCCAGCAGCCAACTATCAGGACTGAACGTTGGCTACACCTTC
J: TRBJ1-2
V: TRBV7-9
size: .
D: .

CDR3: CTSILAYEQYF
DNA: TGTACCAGCATCCTAGCATACGAGCAGTACTTC
J: TRBJ2-7
V: TRBV6-1
size: .
D: .